Below, 11 T cell receptor gamma chains from the same sample are listed, as sequenced in a study of γδ T cells in repeated Plasmodium falciparum infection. TCRdb redid clone calling on the multiplex PCR reads using CATT. The sample lists approximately 26,000 gamma-chain clones; around 2.9% were seen once. Flow sorting of PBMC yielded separate Vgamma9/Vdelta2+ and Vdelta2-negative gammadelta T cell populations for bulk repertoire analysis. Sequencing was performed on gamma-delta T cells from blood. The receptor set was obtained from a pool of human donors (malaria-infected and uninfected, not separated).

This clone was observed a few times. TCRdb records a much larger clone's protein for this DNA, with a difference at residue 8 that likely arises from a read error; the protein given is the translation of the DNA. The CDR3 spells CALLDLGRKIKVF. The CDR3 DNA follows: TGTGCCTTGTTGGATTTGGGCAGAAAAATCAAGGTATTT. This chain uses TRGV9 with TRGJP. CDR1 and CDR2 (germline): GITISATS, ISYDGTV (reference sequence). CDR3 size: 13 residues.

About this clone itself: One base separates it from a far larger clone, so it is likely a read error. Other DNA sequences in this specimen translate into the identical CDR3. The V gene call is TRGV9, and the J gene call is absent. The germline V gene has CDR1 GITISATS and CDR2 ISYDGTV (reference sequence). The CDR3 sequence is 14 residues long. The CDR3 nucleotides read TGTGCCTTGTGGGAGGAAACCGCTTATTATAAGAAACTCTTC. The encoded protein is CALWEETAYYKKLF.

In this sample, this clone is medium-sized. Distinct nucleotide sequences in the sample also encode this CDR3. The chain joins TRGV9 to TRGJ1 or TRGJ2. Trimming at V came to 2 bases and at J to 2 bases, leaving 6 bases not matched to a gene. The CDR3 runs to 14 residues. Germline V CDR1 and CDR2: GITISATS, ISYDGTV (reference sequence). DNA for the CDR3: TGTGCCTTGTGGGAGGCAAGAGATTATTATAAGAAACTCTTT. Amino acids: CALWEARDYYKKLF.

Regarding this clone: TCRdb's protein, taken from a much larger clone, differs from this DNA's translation at residue 9, likely owing to a read error; the protein displayed comes from the DNA. The same CDR3 also results from other DNA sequences found in this sample. Here the CDR3 reads CATWDRRLHYKKLF. The CDR3 region has the DNA TGTGCCACCTGGGACAGGCGGCTTCATTATAAGAAACTCTTT. The chain employs TRGV3 and TRGJ1 or TRGJ2. The J gene was missing in TCRdb and was found by matching the end of the DNA to germline. The V gene end was trimmed by 0 bases and the J gene end by 5 bases; junction bases not matched to a gene: 7. The germline V gene encodes CDR1 VTNTFY and CDR2 YDVSTARD (reference sequence). The CDR3 extends over 14 amino acids.

This clone was seen many times. The protein in TCRdb stems from a much larger clone and differs at residue 5 from this DNA's translation, likely a read error; here the protein is translated from the DNA. The gene calls are TRGV8 and TRGJ1 or TRGJ2. The length of the CDR3 is 13 residues. The germline V gene encodes CDR1 VENAVY and CDR2 YDSYNSRV. The CDR3 DNA sequence: TGTGCCACCTGGGGTAGGCGTGATTATAAGAAACTCTTT. It yields the protein CATWGRRDYKKLF.

In its sample, this clone ranks as medium-sized. This chain links TRGV9 with TRGJ1 or TRGJ2. V trimming: 0 bases; J trimming: 3 bases; junction bases outside the gene matches: 5. Germline-derived CDR1 and CDR2 are GITISATS and ISYDGTV (reference sequence). This CDR3 is built from 14 residues. The DNA of the CDR3 is TGTGCCTTGTGGGAGGTGCGTTTTTATTATAAGAAACTCTTT. As protein: CALWEVRFYYKKLF.

This clone appeared a few times. A far larger clone is only one base removed, so a read error is likely. The DNA is omitted, as the CDR3 cannot be located on it reliably, and the CDR3 follows TCRdb's listing. The same CDR3 can be traced to other DNA sequences in this sample. TRGV9 is the V gene, and the J gene was not called. The CDR3 numbers 27 amino acids, ends counted. Germline V gene data show CDR1 as GITISATS and CDR2 as ISYDGTV (reference sequence). CDR3 protein: CALFQRNSLAVEQHLLSQVSIGRIQHF.

This clone was picked up a small number of times. The TCRdb protein comes from a much larger clone and disagrees with this DNA's translation at residue 3, likely due to a read error; the protein given here is derived from the DNA. J is TRGJ1 or TRGJ2 and V is TRGV4. Matching the DNA to germline supplied the J gene, which TCRdb does not give. CDR3 size: 13 residues. Looked up from germline, CDR1 is EGSTGY and CDR2 is YDSYTSSV. In DNA form, the CDR3 reads TGTGCCGCCTGGGATGCCCCCCGTTATAAGAAACTCTTT. Its protein is CAAWDAPRYKKLF.

This clone was counted ten times or more. This likely traces to a read error, being one base from a far larger clone. The identical CDR3 is also encoded by other nucleotide sequences in the sample. The V and J genes are TRGV4 and TRGJ1 or TRGJ2. The length of the CDR3 is 12 residues. Germline V CDR1 and CDR2: EGSTGY, YDSYTSSV. This chain's CDR3 is CATWDLYYKKLF. Written as DNA, the CDR3 is TGTGCCACTTGGGATCTTTATTATAAGAAACTCTTT.

This clone was seen repeatedly, ten times or more. TCRdb shows a much larger clone's protein in place of this DNA's translation, and the two differ at residue 3, likely through a read error; the protein shown is translated from the DNA. The V and J genes are TRGV9 and TRGJ1 or TRGJ2. There are 12 residues in the CDR3. CDR1 is GITISATS, CDR2 ISYDGTV, per germline (reference sequence). The CDR3 bases are TGTGCCTCGTGGGAGGAAAATCATAAGAAACTCTTT. This gives the protein CASWEENHKKLF.

Concerning this clone: TCRdb's protein for this DNA is that of a much larger clone and differs from the translation at residue 8, likely a read error; the protein shown is the DNA translation. The genes are TRGV4 and TRGJ1 or TRGJ2. Assignment of the J gene here rests on matching the DNA to germline, because TCRdb gives none. Trimming at V came to 2 bases and at J to 12 bases, leaving 16 bases not matched to a gene. The CDR3 spans 14 residues. In germline, CDR1 is EGSTGY, CDR2 YDSYTSSV. The CDR3 spells CATWDVEDGRRKLF. The CDR3 DNA sequence: TGTGCCACCTGGGATGTGGAAGACGGAAGGCGGAAACTCTTT.